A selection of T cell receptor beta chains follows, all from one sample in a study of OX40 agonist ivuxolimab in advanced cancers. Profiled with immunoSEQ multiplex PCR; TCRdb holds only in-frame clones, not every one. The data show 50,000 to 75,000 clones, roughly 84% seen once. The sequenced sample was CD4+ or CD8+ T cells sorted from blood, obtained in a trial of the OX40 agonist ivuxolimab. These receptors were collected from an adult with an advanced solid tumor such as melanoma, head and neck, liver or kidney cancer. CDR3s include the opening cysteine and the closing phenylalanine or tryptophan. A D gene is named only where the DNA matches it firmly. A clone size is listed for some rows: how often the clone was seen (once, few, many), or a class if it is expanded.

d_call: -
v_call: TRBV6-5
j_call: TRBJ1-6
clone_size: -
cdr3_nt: TGTGCCAGCAGCCCCCAGGTGGTTGCACCCCTCCACTTT
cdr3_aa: CASSPQVVAPLHF

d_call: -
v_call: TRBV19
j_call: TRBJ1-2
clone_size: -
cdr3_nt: TGTGCCAGTAGTATAGCATATGGGGGCGGCGGCTACACCTTC
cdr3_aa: CASSIAYGGGGYTF

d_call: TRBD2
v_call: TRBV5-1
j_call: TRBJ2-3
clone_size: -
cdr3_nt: TGCGCCAGCAGCTTGGTGGCTAGCGGGGGGGCTGTCACAGATACGCAGTATTTT
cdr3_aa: CASSLVASGGAVTDTQYF

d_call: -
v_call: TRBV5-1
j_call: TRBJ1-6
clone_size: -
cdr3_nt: TGCGCCAGCAGCAGGGGGGACGCCAACTCCTATAATTCACCCCTCCACTTT
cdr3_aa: CASSRGDANSYNSPLHF

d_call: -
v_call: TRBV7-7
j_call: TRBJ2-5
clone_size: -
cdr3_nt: TGTGCTAGCAGCTTAGCGACCACCCCAGAGTTCCAAGAGACCCAGTACTTC
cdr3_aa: CASSLATTPEFQETQYF

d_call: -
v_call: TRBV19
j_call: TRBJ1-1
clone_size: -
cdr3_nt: TGTGCCAGTAGTATTGGCCCTCCGAGGACTGAAGCTTTCTTT
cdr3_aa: CASSIGPPRTEAFF

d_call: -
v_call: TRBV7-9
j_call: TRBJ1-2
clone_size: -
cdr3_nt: TGTGCCAGCAGCTTATTCTTTCCGGGCGGAATAGCTAACTATGGCTACACCTTC
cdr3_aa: CASSLFFPGGIANYGYTF

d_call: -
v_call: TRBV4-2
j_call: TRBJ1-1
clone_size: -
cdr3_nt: TGTGCCAGCAGCCGGAACACTGAAGCTTTCTTT
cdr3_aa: CASSRNTEAFF

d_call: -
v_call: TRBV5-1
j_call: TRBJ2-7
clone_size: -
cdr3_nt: TGCGCCAGCAGCGAGACAGGCGCTTCCTACGAGCAGTACTTC
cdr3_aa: CASSETGASYEQYF

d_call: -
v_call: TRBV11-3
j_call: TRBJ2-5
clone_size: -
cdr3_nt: TGTGCCAGCAGCGGGACGGCGGGCCAAGAGACCCAGTACTTC
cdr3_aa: CASSGTAGQETQYF

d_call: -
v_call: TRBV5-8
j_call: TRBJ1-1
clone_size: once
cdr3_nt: TGTGCCAGCAGTTATGAAGGAACGGCTGAAGCTTTCTTT
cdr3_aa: CASSYEGTAEAFF

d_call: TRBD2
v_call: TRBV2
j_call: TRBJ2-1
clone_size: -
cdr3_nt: TGTGCCAGCAGTGAAATTGGACTAGCGGGGGACGATGAGCAGTTCTTC
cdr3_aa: CASSEIGLAGDDEQFF

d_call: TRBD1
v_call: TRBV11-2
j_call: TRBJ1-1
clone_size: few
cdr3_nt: TGTGCCAGCAGCCGGGACAGGGGGCTTGAAGCTTTCTTT
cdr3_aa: CASSRDRGLEAFF

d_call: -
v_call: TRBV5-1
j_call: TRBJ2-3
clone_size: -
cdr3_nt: TGCGCCAGCAGCTTGGAGTCCGGGGGCCTTTACACAGATACGCAGTATTTT
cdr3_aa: CASSLESGGLYTDTQYF

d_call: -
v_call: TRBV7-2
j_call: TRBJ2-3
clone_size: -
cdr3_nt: TGTGCCAGCAGCTTATCGGGGCCCCTCATCCACACAGATACGCAGTATTTT
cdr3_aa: CASSLSGPLIHTDTQYF

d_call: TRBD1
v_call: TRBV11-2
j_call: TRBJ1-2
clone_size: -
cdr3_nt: TGTGCCAGCAGCTTAGGTGGACAGGGTACTAACTATGGCTACACCTTC
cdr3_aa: CASSLGGQGTNYGYTF

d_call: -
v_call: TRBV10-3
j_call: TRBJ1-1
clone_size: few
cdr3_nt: TGTGCCATCAGTGTCCGGAGGAACACTGAAGCTTTCTTT
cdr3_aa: CAISVRRNTEAFF

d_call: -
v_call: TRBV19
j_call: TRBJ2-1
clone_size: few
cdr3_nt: TGTGCCAGTAGCGAGCAGGGGGGGACTGGAGGGAATGAGCAGTTCTTC
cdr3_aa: CASSEQGGTGGNEQFF

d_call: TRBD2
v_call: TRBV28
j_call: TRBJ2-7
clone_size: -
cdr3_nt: TGTGCCAGCAGTAGCGGGGGGGCTGGGGAGCAGTACTTC
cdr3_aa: CASSSGGAGEQYF

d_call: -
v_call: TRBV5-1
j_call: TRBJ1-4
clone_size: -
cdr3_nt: TGCGCCAGCAGCTTGGGGGGAGCTAATGAAAAACTGTTTTTT
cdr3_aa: CASSLGGANEKLFF

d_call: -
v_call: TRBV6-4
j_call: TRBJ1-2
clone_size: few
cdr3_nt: TGTGCCAGCAGTGACTCCGCTCGTCCCTATGGCTACACCTTC
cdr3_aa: CASSDSARPYGYTF

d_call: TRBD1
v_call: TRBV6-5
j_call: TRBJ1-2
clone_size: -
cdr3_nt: TGTGCCAGCAGTTACTCGGGACAGCCCTATGGCTACACCTTC
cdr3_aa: CASSYSGQPYGYTF

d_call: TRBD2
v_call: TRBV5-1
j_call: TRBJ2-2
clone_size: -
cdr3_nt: TGCGCCAGCAGCCCGGCGGGGGGCACCGGGGAGCTGTTTTTT
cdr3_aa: CASSPAGGTGELFF

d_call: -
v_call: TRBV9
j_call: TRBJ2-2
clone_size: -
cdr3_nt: TGTGCCAGCAGCGTAGCTAAGGCCACCGGGGAGCTGTTTTTT
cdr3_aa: CASSVAKATGELFF

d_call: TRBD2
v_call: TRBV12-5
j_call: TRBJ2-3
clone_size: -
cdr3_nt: TGTGCTAGTGGTTTGGGCATAGCGGGGGGGACAGATACGCAGTATTTT
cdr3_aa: CASGLGIAGGTDTQYF

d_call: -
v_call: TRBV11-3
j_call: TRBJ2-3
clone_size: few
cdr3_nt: TGTGCCAGCAGCTTAGATTCCAGACAAACAGATACGCAGTATTTT
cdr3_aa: CASSLDSRQTDTQYF

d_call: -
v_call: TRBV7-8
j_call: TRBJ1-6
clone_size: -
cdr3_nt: TGTGCCAGCAGCCCAACTCGACAGATCAATTCACCCCTCCACTTT
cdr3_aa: CASSPTRQINSPLHF

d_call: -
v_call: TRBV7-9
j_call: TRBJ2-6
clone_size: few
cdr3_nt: TGTGCCAGCAGCTTAGGTTTGGATAGGGGGGCCTCTGGGGCCAACGTCCTGACTTTC
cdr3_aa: CASSLGLDRGASGANVLTF

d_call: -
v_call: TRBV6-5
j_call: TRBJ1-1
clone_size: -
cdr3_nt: TGTGCCAGCGGCTCCGGGACGGCGAACACTGAAGCTTTCTTT
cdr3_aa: CASGSGTANTEAFF

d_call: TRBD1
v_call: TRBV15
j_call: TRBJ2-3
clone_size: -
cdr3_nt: TGTGCCACCAGCGGAAGACAGGGGCCCAGCACAGATACGCAGTATTTT
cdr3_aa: CATSGRQGPSTDTQYF

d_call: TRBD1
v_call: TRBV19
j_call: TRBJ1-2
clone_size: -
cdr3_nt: TGTGCCAGTAGTACCCGCGGAGGACAGGGGTATGGCTACACCTTC
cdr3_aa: CASSTRGGQGYGYTF

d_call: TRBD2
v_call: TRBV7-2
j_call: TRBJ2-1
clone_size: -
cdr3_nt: TGTGCCAGCAGCCTAAAGGGGGGGACTAGCGCTACGTCCTACAATGAGCAGTTCTTC
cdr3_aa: CASSLKGGTSATSYNEQFF

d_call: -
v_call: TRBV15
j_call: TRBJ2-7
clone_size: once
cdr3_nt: TGTGCCACCAGCAGAGATGGAGGAACGAGCTCCTACGAGCAGTACTTC
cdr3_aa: CATSRDGGTSSYEQYF

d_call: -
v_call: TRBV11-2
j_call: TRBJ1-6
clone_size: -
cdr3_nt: TGTGCCAGCAGCTTAGATCTCCACAGAGGGCGGAATTCACCCCTCCACTTT
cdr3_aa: CASSLDLHRGRNSPLHF

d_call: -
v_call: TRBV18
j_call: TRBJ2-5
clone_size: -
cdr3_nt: TGTGCCAGCTCCCGTAAACGGGGCCCGGACGAGACCCAGTACTTC
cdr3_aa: CASSRKRGPDETQYF

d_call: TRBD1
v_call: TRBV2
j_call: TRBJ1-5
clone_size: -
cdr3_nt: TGTGCCAGCAGTGAAAACAGGAGGGGGCGAGGATATCAGCCCCAGCATTTT
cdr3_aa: CASSENRRGRGYQPQHF

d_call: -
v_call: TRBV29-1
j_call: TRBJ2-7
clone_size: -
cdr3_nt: TGCAGCGTTGTAGTAGGCAGGGTTTACGAGCAGTACTTC
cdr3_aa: CSVVVGRVYEQYF

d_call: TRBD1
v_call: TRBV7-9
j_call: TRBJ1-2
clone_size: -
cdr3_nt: TGTGCCAGCAGCATACCGACAGGGTCTGGCTACACCTTC
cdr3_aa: CASSIPTGSGYTF

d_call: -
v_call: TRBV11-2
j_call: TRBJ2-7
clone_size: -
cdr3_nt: TGTGCCAGCAGCTTAGTGGGGGGAAGCGAGCAGTACTTC
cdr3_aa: CASSLVGGSEQYF

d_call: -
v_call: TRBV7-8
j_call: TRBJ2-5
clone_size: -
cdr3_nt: TGTGCCAGCAGCTTAGCGGGCAGGATGGGTGGAGAGACCCAGTACTTC
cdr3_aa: CASSLAGRMGGETQYF

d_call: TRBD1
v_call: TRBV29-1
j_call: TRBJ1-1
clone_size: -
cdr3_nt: TGCAGCCCCCGTCGGGACAGGGTAAACACTGAAGCTTTCTTT
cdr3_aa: CSPRRDRVNTEAFF

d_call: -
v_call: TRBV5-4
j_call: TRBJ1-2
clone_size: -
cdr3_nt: TGTGCCAGCAGCTTGGAGGGGGGGGCAGGCTATGGCTACACCTTC
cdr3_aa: CASSLEGGAGYGYTF

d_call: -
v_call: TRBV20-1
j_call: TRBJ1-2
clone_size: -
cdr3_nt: TGCAGTGCCCACCTACAGAATGGCTACACCTTC
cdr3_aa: CSAHLQNGYTF

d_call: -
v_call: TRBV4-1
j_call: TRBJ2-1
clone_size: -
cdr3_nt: TGCGCCAGCAGCCAAGAGGCACCGCCTCAGTACAATGAGCAGTTCTTC
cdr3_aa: CASSQEAPPQYNEQFF

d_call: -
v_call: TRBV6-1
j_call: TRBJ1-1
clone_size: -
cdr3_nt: TGTGCCAGCAGGGGGACGAACACTGAAGCTTTCTTT
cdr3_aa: CASRGTNTEAFF

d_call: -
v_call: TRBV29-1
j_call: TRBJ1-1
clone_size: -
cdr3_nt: TGCAGCGTTCGGAAGGGTAGGGACACTGAAGCTTTCTTT
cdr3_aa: CSVRKGRDTEAFF

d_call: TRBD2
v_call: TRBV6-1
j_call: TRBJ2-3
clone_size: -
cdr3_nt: TGTGCCTTGCGGGGGGGCACAGATACGCAGTATTTT
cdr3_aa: CALRGGTDTQYF

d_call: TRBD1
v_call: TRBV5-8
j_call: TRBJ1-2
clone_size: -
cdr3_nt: TGTGCCAGCAGCCCGGGGACAGGGGCAGACTATGGCTACACCTTC
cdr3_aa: CASSPGTGADYGYTF

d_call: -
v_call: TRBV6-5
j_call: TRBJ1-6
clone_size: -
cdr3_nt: TGTGCCAGTGGTCAGGGCTATAATTCACCCCTCCACTTT
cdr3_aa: CASGQGYNSPLHF

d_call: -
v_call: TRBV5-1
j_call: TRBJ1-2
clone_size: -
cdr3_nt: TGCGCCAGCAGCTTGGCCGCCGGGATTGGCTACACCTTC
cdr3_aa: CASSLAAGIGYTF

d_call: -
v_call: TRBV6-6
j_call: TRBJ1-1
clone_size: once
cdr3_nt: TGTGCCAGCAGACCTCCTGGGGAAGGCACTGAAGCTTTCTTT
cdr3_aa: CASRPPGEGTEAFF

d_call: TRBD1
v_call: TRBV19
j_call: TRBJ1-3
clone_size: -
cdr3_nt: TGTGCCAGTAGTATAGCGAGGGGGCCTGGTAACACCATATATTTT
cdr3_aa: CASSIARGPGNTIYF

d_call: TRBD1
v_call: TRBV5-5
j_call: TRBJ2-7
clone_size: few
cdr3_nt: TGTGCCAGCAGCCCCCGCCCCGGGACAGGGGCCTACGAGCAGTACTTC
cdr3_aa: CASSPRPGTGAYEQYF

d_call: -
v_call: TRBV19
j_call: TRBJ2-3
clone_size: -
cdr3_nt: TGTGCCAGTAGTTCGGGACCCTTTACAGATACGCAGTATTTT
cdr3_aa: CASSSGPFTDTQYF

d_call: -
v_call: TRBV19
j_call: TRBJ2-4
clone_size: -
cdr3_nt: TGTGCCAGTAGTATACTATTTGGCGGCAGGGCCAAAAACATTCAGTACTTC
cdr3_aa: CASSILFGGRAKNIQYF

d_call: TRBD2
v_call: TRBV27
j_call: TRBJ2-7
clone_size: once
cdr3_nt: TGTGCCAGCAGTTCCCTAGCGGGGGGCGTATACGAGCAGTACTTC
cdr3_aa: CASSSLAGGVYEQYF

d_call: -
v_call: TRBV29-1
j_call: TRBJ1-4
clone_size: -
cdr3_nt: TGCAGCGTTCATACAAGAATCGGACTGTTTTTT
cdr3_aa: CSVHTRIGLFF